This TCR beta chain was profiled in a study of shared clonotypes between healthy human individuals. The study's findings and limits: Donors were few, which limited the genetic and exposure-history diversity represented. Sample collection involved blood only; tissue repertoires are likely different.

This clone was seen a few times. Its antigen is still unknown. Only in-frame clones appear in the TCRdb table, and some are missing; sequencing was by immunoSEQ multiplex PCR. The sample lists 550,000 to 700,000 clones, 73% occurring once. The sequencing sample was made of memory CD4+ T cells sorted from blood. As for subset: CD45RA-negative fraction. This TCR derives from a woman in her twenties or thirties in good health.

Here the CDR3 DNA reads TGTGCCAGTAGCCAAGGGACTAGCGGGTACTACGAGCAGTACTTC. This codes for CASSQGTSGYYEQYF. This chain joins TRBV19 and TRBJ2-7; the match to TRBD2 covers 12 bases. The V gene end was trimmed by 6 bases and the J gene end by 3 bases; junction bases not matched to a gene: 6. Germline V gene sequence: CDR1 LNHDA, CDR2 SQIVND (reference sequence). This CDR3 spans 15 amino acids.